Listed below are T cell receptor beta chains from one sample, sequenced in a study of blood T cells in healthy people across ages. MiXCR, run by TCRdb on the 5' RACE reads, gives a single entry per CDR3 protein. The sample lists 890,000 or so distinct CDR3 sequences, 62% occurring once. The specimen was blood. The origin of the receptors is a young man in good health. Both conserved end residues are part of each CDR3. The D gene is left open where the match is weak. For some rows the clone size is stated as once, few or many, or as a class when expanded; others skip it.

d_gene: -
j_gene: TRBJ2-1
abundance: many
v_gene: TRBV7-3
CDR3aa: CASSPENGFEQFF
CDR3nt: TGTGCCAGCAGCCCCGAGAATGGGTTCGAGCAGTTCTTC

d_gene: -
j_gene: TRBJ2-1
abundance: -
v_gene: TRBV6-2/TRBV6-3
CDR3aa: CASSYRQINEQFF
CDR3nt: TGTGCCAGCAGTTACAGGCAGATCAATGAGCAGTTTTTC

d_gene: -
j_gene: TRBJ1-1
abundance: -
v_gene: TRBV6-2/TRBV6-3
CDR3aa: CASSRWTDEAFF
CDR3nt: TGTGCCAGCAGCAGATGGACAGACGAAGCTTTCTTT

d_gene: TRBD2
j_gene: TRBJ2-7
abundance: -
v_gene: TRBV14
CDR3aa: CASSQVDGGAGRTYEQYF
CDR3nt: TGTGCCAGCAGCCAAGTCGACGGGGGGGCAGGGAGAACCTACGAGCAGTACTTC

d_gene: TRBD1
j_gene: TRBJ2-1
abundance: few
v_gene: TRBV5-1
CDR3aa: CASSPTLGQGNEQFF
CDR3nt: TGCGCCAGCAGCCCGACCCTGGGACAGGGCAATGAGCAGTTCTTC

d_gene: -
j_gene: TRBJ2-3
abundance: -
v_gene: TRBV21-1
CDR3aa: CASSTQRETTDTQYF
CDR3nt: TGTGCCAGCAGCACCCAGCGGGAGACCACAGATACGCAGTATTTT

d_gene: -
j_gene: TRBJ2-7
abundance: few
v_gene: TRBV5-1
CDR3aa: CASSLSPPYEQYF
CDR3nt: TGCGCCAGCAGCCTATCCCCCCCCTACGAGCAGTACTTC

d_gene: -
j_gene: TRBJ2-3
abundance: -
v_gene: TRBV6-5
CDR3aa: CASSYSWADTQYF
CDR3nt: TGTGCCAGCAGTTACTCGTGGGCAGATACGCAGTATTTT

d_gene: TRBD1
j_gene: TRBJ1-6
abundance: -
v_gene: TRBV4-3
CDR3aa: CASSLQPSGQDNSPLHF
CDR3nt: TGCGCCAGCAGCCTTCAGCCTTCGGGACAGGATAATTCACCCCTCCACTTT

d_gene: TRBD1
j_gene: TRBJ1-2
abundance: -
v_gene: TRBV12-3/TRBV12-4
CDR3aa: CASSADRVGYGYTF
CDR3nt: TGTGCCAGCAGTGCGGACAGGGTCGGCTATGGCTACACCTTC

d_gene: -
j_gene: TRBJ2-5
abundance: -
v_gene: TRBV10-3
CDR3aa: CAISERGRTGYETQYF
CDR3nt: TGTGCCATCAGCGAACGAGGGCGGACGGGATATGAGACCCAGTACTTC

d_gene: -
j_gene: TRBJ2-7
abundance: few
v_gene: TRBV29-1
CDR3aa: CSGGTDHYEQYF
CDR3nt: TGCAGCGGCGGGACAGACCATTACGAGCAGTACTTC

d_gene: TRBD2
j_gene: TRBJ2-3
abundance: -
v_gene: TRBV25-1
CDR3aa: CASSEGFEAGVTDTQYF
CDR3nt: TGTGCCAGCAGTGAAGGTTTCGAAGCGGGGGTTACAGATACGCAGTATTTT

d_gene: -
j_gene: TRBJ2-2
abundance: -
v_gene: TRBV10-3
CDR3aa: CAISGAQGRNTGELFF
CDR3nt: TGTGCCATCAGTGGCGCCCAGGGTCGAAACACCGGGGAGCTGTTTTTT

d_gene: TRBD1
j_gene: TRBJ2-4
abundance: -
v_gene: TRBV27
CDR3aa: CASSSTGSRTDIQYF
CDR3nt: TGTGCCAGCAGTTCGACAGGGAGTAGGACCGACATTCAGTACTTC

d_gene: -
j_gene: TRBJ2-3
abundance: few
v_gene: TRBV7-8
CDR3aa: CASSASPTGTDTQYF
CDR3nt: TGTGCCAGCAGCGCGAGCCCGACAGGCACAGATACGCAGTATTTT

d_gene: -
j_gene: TRBJ2-1
abundance: -
v_gene: TRBV5-1
CDR3aa: CASSINGDEQFF
CDR3nt: TGCGCCAGCAGTATCAACGGGGATGAGCAGTTCTTC

d_gene: -
j_gene: TRBJ1-5
abundance: -
v_gene: TRBV6-2/TRBV6-3
CDR3aa: CASSYSGPSKPQHF
CDR3nt: TGTGCCAGCAGTTACTCAGGCCCTAGCAAGCCCCAGCATTTT

d_gene: TRBD1
j_gene: TRBJ2-1
abundance: -
v_gene: TRBV11-2
CDR3aa: CASSPTGTGTNEQFF
CDR3nt: TGTGCCAGCAGCCCCACGGGGACAGGGACGAATGAGCAGTTCTTC

d_gene: -
j_gene: TRBJ2-7
abundance: -
v_gene: TRBV27
CDR3aa: CASSCAGAYEQYF
CDR3nt: TGTGCCAGCAGTTGTGCAGGCGCCTACGAGCAGTACTTC

d_gene: TRBD1
j_gene: TRBJ2-7
abundance: few
v_gene: TRBV29-1
CDR3aa: CSVVRTGVSEQYF
CDR3nt: TGCAGCGTTGTGCGGACAGGGGTGAGCGAGCAGTACTTC

d_gene: TRBD1
j_gene: TRBJ2-1
abundance: -
v_gene: TRBV6-5
CDR3aa: CASSYFGTVYNEQFF
CDR3nt: TGTGCCAGCAGTTACTTTGGGACAGTCTACAATGAGCAGTTCTTC

d_gene: TRBD1
j_gene: TRBJ2-4
abundance: -
v_gene: TRBV7-3
CDR3aa: CASSRGGQGGGNIQYF
CDR3nt: TGTGCCAGCAGCCGAGGAGGACAGGGGGGAGGGAACATTCAGTACTTC

d_gene: TRBD1
j_gene: TRBJ1-5
abundance: once
v_gene: TRBV20-1
CDR3aa: CSARGQSNQPQHF
CDR3nt: TGCAGTGCTCGGGGACAGAGCAATCAGCCCCAGCATTTT

d_gene: -
j_gene: TRBJ2-3
abundance: -
v_gene: TRBV7-2
CDR3aa: CATQLPPWTYTDTQYF
CDR3nt: TGTGCCACTCAGCTCCCCCCGTGGACGTACACAGATACGCAGTATTTT

d_gene: -
j_gene: TRBJ2-5
abundance: many
v_gene: TRBV3-1
CDR3aa: CASSQDPGETQYF
CDR3nt: TGTGCCAGCAGCCAAGATCCCGGGGAGACCCAGTACTTC